This T cell receptor (beta chain) was identified during a study of shared clonotypes between healthy human individuals. Naive CD8 isolation took CD45RO-negative cells positively selected for CCR7 and excluded terminally differentiated effector memory CD45RA+ cells. The CDR3 totals 14 residues. CDR1 and CDR2 (germline): LGHNA, YNFKEQ. The V gene end was trimmed by 0 bases and the J gene end by 10 bases; junction bases not matched to a gene: 7. Repertoires were generated with immunoSEQ multiplex PCR, while TCRdb's copy carries only in-frame clones and drops some. The sample carries about 2 million clones, 85% to 95% recorded once.

The sequencing sample was made of naive CD8+ T cells sorted from blood. This chain uses TRBV4-2 with TRBJ1-2; 8 positions match TRBD1. The origin of this receptor is a man younger than 35 in good health. The CDR3 reads CASSQDETGENYTF. CDR3 DNA: TGTGCCAGCAGCCAAGATGAGACAGGGGAAAACTACACCTTC.